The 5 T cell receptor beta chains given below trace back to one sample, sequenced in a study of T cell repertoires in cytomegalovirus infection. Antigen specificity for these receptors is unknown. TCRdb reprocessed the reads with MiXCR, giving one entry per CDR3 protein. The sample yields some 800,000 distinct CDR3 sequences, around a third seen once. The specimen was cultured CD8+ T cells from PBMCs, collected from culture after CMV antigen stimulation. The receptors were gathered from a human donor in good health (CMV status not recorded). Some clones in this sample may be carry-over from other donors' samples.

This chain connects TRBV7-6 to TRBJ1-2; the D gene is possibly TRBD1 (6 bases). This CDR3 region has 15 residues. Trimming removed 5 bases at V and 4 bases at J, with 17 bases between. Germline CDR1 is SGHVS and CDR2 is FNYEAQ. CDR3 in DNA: TGTGCCAGCAGCCACGCGGGGGGCTCTGGCTATGGCTACACCTTC. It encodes CASSHAGGSGYGYTF. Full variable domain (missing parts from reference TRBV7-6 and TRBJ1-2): GAGVSQSPRYKVTKRGQDVALRCDPISGHVSLYWYRQALGQGPEFLTYFNYEAQQDKSGLPNDRFSAERPEGSISTLTIQRTEQRDSAMYRCASSHAGGSGYGYTFGSGTRLTVV.

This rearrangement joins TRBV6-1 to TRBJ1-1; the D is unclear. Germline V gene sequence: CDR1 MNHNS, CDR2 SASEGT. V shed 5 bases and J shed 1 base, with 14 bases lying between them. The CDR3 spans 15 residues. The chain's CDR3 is CASSYVDGENTEAFF. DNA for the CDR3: TGTGCCAGCAGTTACGTGGACGGAGAGAACACTGAAGCTTTCTTT.

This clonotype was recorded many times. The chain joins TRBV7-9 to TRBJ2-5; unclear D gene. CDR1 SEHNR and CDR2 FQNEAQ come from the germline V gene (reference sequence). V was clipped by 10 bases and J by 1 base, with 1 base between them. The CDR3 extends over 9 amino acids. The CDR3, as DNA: TGTGCCACCCAAGAGACCCAGTACTTC. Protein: CATQETQYF.

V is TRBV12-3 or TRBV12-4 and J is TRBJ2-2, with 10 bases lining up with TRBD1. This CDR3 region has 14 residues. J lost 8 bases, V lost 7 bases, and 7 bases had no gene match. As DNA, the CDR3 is TGTGCCAGCATCCTGACAGGGGGCATGGGGGAGCTGTTTTTT. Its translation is CASILTGGMGELFF.

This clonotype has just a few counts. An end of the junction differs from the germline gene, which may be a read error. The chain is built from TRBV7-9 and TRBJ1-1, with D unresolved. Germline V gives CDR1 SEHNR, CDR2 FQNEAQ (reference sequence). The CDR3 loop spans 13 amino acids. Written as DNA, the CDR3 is TGTGCCAGCAGCCCCCCTCCGAACGCTGAAGCTTTCTTT. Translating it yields CASSPPPNAEAFF.